The 8 T cell receptor beta chains presented below share a single source sample, sequenced in a study of blood T cell repertoires in COVID-19. Libraries were prepared by immunoSEQ multiplex PCR; TCRdb keeps only in-frame clonotypes and omits some of them. The sample has hundreds of thousands of clones, approximately 90% seen once. Material for sequencing was peripheral blood. The source is a man in his sixties with COVID-19, enrolled during active disease.

V usage is TRBV2 and J usage is TRBJ1-5; 8 nucleotides match TRBD1. Germline CDR1 and CDR2: SNHLY and FYNNEI. The CDR3 length is 15 residues. Germline trimming cut 6 bases from V and 6 bases from J; bases unmatched to any gene: 10. The CDR3 region is CASSTDRGRGQPQHF. The CDR3, as DNA: TGTGCCAGCAGCACCGACAGGGGAAGGGGTCAGCCCCAGCATTTT.

The CDR3 DNA sequence: TGTGCCAGCAGCCTCGACCCCCCTAGCACTGAAGCTTTCTTT. Translated, it gives CASSLDPPSTEAFF. The V and J genes are TRBV6-5 and TRBJ1-1; D not resolved. The CDR3 extends over 14 amino acids. The V end was cut by 6 bases, the J end by 4 bases, with 15 bases between. Germline CDR1 reads MNHEY; CDR2 reads SVGAGI.

This clone was counted once. The rearrangement uses TRBV7-2 and TRBJ2-3, with TRBD1 matching over 9 bases. The CDR3 covers 15 residues. Losses at the gene ends were 0 bases for V and 8 bases for J; bases not matched to a gene: 6. Germline V gene data show CDR1 as SGHTA and CDR2 as FQGNSA. The CDR3 region has the DNA TGTGCCAGCAGCTTAGCGGCCGGGACAGGGACTACGCAGTATTTT. Protein product: CASSLAAGTGTTQYF.

The V call is TRBV3-1 (or the pseudogene TRBV3-2), the J call TRBJ2-3; 10 bases match TRBD1. The CDR3 runs 17 residues. Germline V gene data show CDR1 as LGHDT and CDR2 as YNNKEL (reference sequence). The J segment lost 5 bases and the V segment lost 3 bases, leaving 11 bases of the junction unmatched. CDR3 coding DNA: TGTGCCAGCAGCCAGAGCCGGGACAGGGGTTTGGGAGATACGCAGTATTTT. Translating gives CASSQSRDRGLGDTQYF.

V gene TRBV19 combines with J gene TRBJ2-3; 12 bases line up with TRBD2. Germline CDR1 is LNHDA and CDR2 is SQIVND (reference sequence). This CDR3 spans 15 amino acids. V dropped 6 bases and J dropped 4; count of bases not matched to a gene: 5. The CDR3 spells CASRRLAGVSDTQYF. The CDR3 coding sequence is TGTGCCAGTAGAAGACTAGCGGGAGTGTCAGATACGCAGTATTTT.

The gene calls are TRBV9 and TRBJ2-5; 9 bases agree with TRBD2. The germline gives CDR1 SGDLS, CDR2 YYNGEE. V gave up 0 bases and J gave up 1 base; unmatched junction bases: 10. This CDR3 spans 18 amino acids. The CDR3 nucleotides are TGTGCCAGCAGCGTAGGACTAGCGGTTTGGACCCCCCAAGAGACCCAGTACTTC. This translates into CASSVGLAVWTPQETQYF.

The V gene is TRBV2, the J gene TRBJ1-1; no reliable D call. Germline lookup yields CDR1 SNHLY and CDR2 FYNNEI. The CDR3 totals 13 residues. V shed 7 bases and J shed 0 bases, with 9 bases lying between them. In nucleotides, the CDR3 is TGTGCCAGCACGTCAGGCATGAACACTGAAGCTTTCTTT. Protein: CASTSGMNTEAFF.

The chain couples TRBV6-5 to TRBJ2-7; 7 bases align to TRBD2. Germline V CDR1 and CDR2: MNHEY, SVGAGI. This CDR3 is 16 amino acids long. J was trimmed by 0 bases and V by 0 bases; bases with no gene match: 5. CDR3 nucleotides: TGTGCCAGCAGTTACTCGACAGCGGGGCTCTCCTACGAGCAGTACTTC. Its translation: CASSYSTAGLSYEQYF.